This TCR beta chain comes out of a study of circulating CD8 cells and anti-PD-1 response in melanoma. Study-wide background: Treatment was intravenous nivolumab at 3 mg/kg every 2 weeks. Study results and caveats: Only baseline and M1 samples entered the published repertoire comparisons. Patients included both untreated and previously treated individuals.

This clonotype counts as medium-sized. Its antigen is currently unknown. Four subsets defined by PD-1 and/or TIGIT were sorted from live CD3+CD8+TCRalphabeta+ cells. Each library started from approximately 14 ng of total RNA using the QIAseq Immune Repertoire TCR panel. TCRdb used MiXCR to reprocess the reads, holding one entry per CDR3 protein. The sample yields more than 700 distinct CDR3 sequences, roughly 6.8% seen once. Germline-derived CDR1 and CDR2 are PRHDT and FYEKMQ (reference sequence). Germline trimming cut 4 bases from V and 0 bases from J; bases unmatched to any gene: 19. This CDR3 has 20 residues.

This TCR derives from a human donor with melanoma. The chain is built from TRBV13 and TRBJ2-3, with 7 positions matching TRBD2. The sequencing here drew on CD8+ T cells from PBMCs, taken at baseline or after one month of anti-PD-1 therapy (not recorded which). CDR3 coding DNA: TGTGCCAGCAGCTCAACCGGGGAGCGGGATGGCTTCAGTAGCACAGATACGCAGTATTTT. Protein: CASSSTGERDGFSSTDTQYF.